Each of the 30 T cell receptor beta chains below was sequenced from the same sample in a study of regulatory dendritic cells for organ transplantation. Profiled with immunoSEQ multiplex PCR; TCRdb holds only in-frame clones, not every one. The table shows about 30,000 clones, with around 84% occurring only once. The sample taken for sequencing was naive CD4+ T cells from blood. The sample's subset: CD45RA+ naive T cells. All receptors come from a human donor in good health.

The rearrangement uses TRBV18 and TRBJ1-1; maybe TRBD1 (5 bases). The germline V gene encodes CDR1 KGHSH and CDR2 LQKENI. V dropped 5 bases and J dropped 1 base, with 8 bases sitting between them. The CDR3 spans 13 residues. The CDR3 DNA reads TGTGCCAGCTCAAAAGACAGGAACACTGAAGCTTTCTTT. Amino acids: CASSKDRNTEAFF.

The genes are TRBV12-1 and TRBJ2-5; TRBD2 reflects the table's D call only, with no check against the DNA. TRBV12-1 is labeled a pseudogene. The CDR3 has 15 residues. CDR3 amino acids: CASSLAGQAQETQYF. Here the CDR3 DNA reads TGTGCCAGCAGCCTAGCGGGGCAGGCCCAAGAGACCCAGTACTTC.

The chain has TRBV6-1 and TRBJ2-1; weak D call: TRBD1 (6 bases). The CDR3 spans 13 residues. The V end lost 6 bases, the J end lost 5 bases, and 11 bases lay between the germline ends. CDR1 is MNHNS and CDR2 is SASEGT in the germline V gene. The CDR3, as DNA: TGTGCCAGCAGGAAGGACAGCGACAATGAGCAGTTCTTC. Its protein product is CASRKDSDNEQFF.

The genes are TRBV5-1 and TRBJ2-3, with D maybe TRBD2 (5 bases). The CDR3 has 16 residues. V dropped 0 bases and J dropped 1 base, with 12 bases sitting between them. From germline, CDR1 is SGHRS and CDR2 YFSETQ. CDR3 in DNA: TGCGCCAGCAGCTTGGCGGCTAGCCCTGGCACAGATACGCAGTATTTT. This sequence encodes CASSLAASPGTDTQYF.

The chain carries TRBV10-3 and TRBJ1-1; D is uncertain. Germline loops: CDR1 ENHRY, CDR2 SYGVKD. This CDR3 has 15 amino acids. V gave up 8 bases and J gave up 1 base, with 17 bases separating them. For the CDR3, the DNA is TGTGCCATCGTTCCTTCAACCCGGGAGAACACTGAAGCTTTCTTT. It translates to CAIVPSTRENTEAFF.

This clone was seen a single time. This sequence joins TRBV6-5 and TRBJ2-3; the D gene is possibly TRBD2 (5 bases). V was clipped by 6 bases and J by 0 bases, with 7 bases between them. This CDR3 region has 13 residues. Germline V gives CDR1 MNHEY, CDR2 SVGAGI. The DNA of the CDR3 is TGTGCCAGCAGAGCGGCCAGCACAGATACGCAGTATTTT. This gives the protein CASRAASTDTQYF.

The rearrangement links TRBV6-5 to TRBJ2-3, with TRBD2 matching 9 bases. CDR3 size: 14 residues. V lost 7 bases, J lost 2 bases, and 4 bases stayed unmatched. Germline V CDR1 and CDR2: MNHEY, SVGAGI. CDR3 coding DNA: TGTGCCAGCAATAGACTAGCGGTCACAGATACGCAGTATTTT. It encodes CASNRLAVTDTQYF.

In this sample, this clone turned up a few times. V gene TRBV5-1 combines with J gene TRBJ1-2; 7 bases are a match to TRBD1. This CDR3 has 14 residues. Germline CDR1 and CDR2: SGHRS and YFSETQ. Trimming cost V 3 bases and J 8 bases; bases outside gene matches: 10. In DNA, the CDR3 is TGCGCCAGCAGCTCCGGACAGGACCACGCGGGCTACACCTTC. Its protein is CASSSGQDHAGYTF.

This clone was counted between two and nine times. The chain is built from TRBV6-5 and TRBJ1-2; no clear D. V lost 6 bases to trimming and J lost 1 base, with 9 bases between them. The CDR3 has 13 amino acids. Germline V gene data show CDR1 as MNHEY and CDR2 as SVGAGI. Written as DNA, the CDR3 is TGTGCCAGCAGCCCAACAGTTAACTATGGCTACACCTTC. This gives the protein CASSPTVNYGYTF.

This clone was recorded a few times. The V gene is TRBV19, the J gene TRBJ2-7; no definite D call. This CDR3 contains 9 residues. Germline V gives CDR1 LNHDA, CDR2 SQIVND (reference sequence). Trimming removed 10 bases from V and 5 bases from J, with 6 bases in between. CDR3 region: CATIDEQYF. The CDR3 nucleotides read TGTGCCACCATAGACGAGCAGTACTTC.

The rearrangement joins TRBV2 to TRBJ1-1, with 7 bases identical to TRBD1. The CDR3 is 15 residues long. Looked up from germline, CDR1 is SNHLY and CDR2 is FYNNEI. The trim removed 6 bases at V and 10 bases at J, leaving 17 bases unmatched. The CDR3 region has the DNA TGTGCCAGCAGGGAACAGGGGCCCGAAGTCGTACTAGCTTTCTTT. Translation: CASREQGPEVVLAFF. The variable domain in full, with the rest retrieved from reference TRBV2 and TRBJ1-1, is EPEVTQTPSHQVTQMGQEVILRCVPISNHLYFYWYRQILGQKVEFLVSFYNNEISEKSEIFDDQFSVERPDGSNFTLKIRSTKLEDSAMYFCASREQGPEVVLAFFGQGTRLTVV.

In its sample, this clone was seen once. The J gene is TRBJ1-3, the V gene TRBV6-5; 8 bases are a match to TRBD1. CDR3 size: 14 residues. Germline assignment: CDR1 MNHEY and CDR2 SVGAGI. After removal of 5 bases from V and 4 bases from J, the junction contained 4 bases not matched to a gene. DNA of the CDR3: TGTGCCAGCAGTAGGACAGGGATCGGAAACACCATATATTTT. This encodes CASSRTGIGNTIYF.

The genes are TRBV7-2 and TRBJ2-2, with 9 bases identical to TRBD2. CDR1 and CDR2 from the germline V gene are SGHTA and FQGNSA. The CDR3 has 15 amino acids. Trimming removed 5 bases from V and 4 bases from J; junction bases left unmatched: 5. The CDR3 loop reads CASSQSGGRTGELFF. CDR3 DNA: TGTGCCAGCAGCCAAAGCGGGGGGCGCACCGGGGAGCTGTTTTTT.

V gene TRBV5-4 combines with J gene TRBJ2-5, with TRBD2 identical over 14 bases. CDR1 is SGHNT and CDR2 is YYREEE in the germline V gene (reference sequence). V shed 0 bases, J shed 5 bases, and the junction held 6 bases outside the gene matches. The CDR3 runs to 17 residues. The CDR3 DNA reads as TGTGCCAGCAGCTTGGGACTAGCGGGGGGGGGTGGCGAGACCCAGTACTTC. Protein sequence: CASSLGLAGGGGETQYF.

The V and J genes are TRBV7-3 and TRBJ2-4; weak D call: TRBD2 (5 bases). Per the germline V gene, CDR1 is SGHTA and CDR2 is FQGTGA. The V end lost 5 bases, the J end lost 8 bases, and 13 bases lay between the germline ends. CDR3 length equals 13 residues. The chain's CDR3 is CASSRTGADIQYF. CDR3 in DNA: TGTGCCAGCAGCCGGACCGGAGCGGACATTCAGTACTTC.

The rearrangement joins TRBV6-5 to TRBJ1-1; 8 bases agree with TRBD1. Germline V gives CDR1 MNHEY, CDR2 SVGAGI. The ends lost 6 bases at V and 3 bases at J; junction bases unmatched: 9. The CDR3 runs 15 residues. CDR3 protein: CASRGTGVGYTEAFF. For the CDR3, the DNA is TGTGCCAGCAGGGGGACAGGAGTCGGGTACACTGAAGCTTTCTTT.

The chain combines TRBV6-6 with TRBJ2-5, with TRBD1 as a possible D gene (5 bases). The CDR3 runs 14 residues. The V gene lost 2 bases and the J gene lost 0 bases, with 7 bases spanning the gap. From germline, CDR1 is MNHNY and CDR2 SVGAGI (reference sequence). CDR3 residues: CASSYQGYQETQYF. The CDR3 region has the DNA TGTGCCAGCAGTTACCAGGGATACCAAGAGACCCAGTACTTC.

This clone was found once. This sequence joins TRBV7-9 and TRBJ1-5; the D gene is possibly TRBD1 (6 bases). The germline V gene encodes CDR1 SEHNR and CDR2 FQNEAQ (reference sequence). The CDR3 is 17 amino acids. The ends were cut back, 5 bases at V and 5 bases at J, with 22 bases in the middle. The CDR3 reads CASSPGGAAGRDQPQHF. The CDR3 DNA reads as TGTGCCAGCAGCCCTGGGGGGGCGGCAGGGAGGGATCAGCCCCAGCATTTT.

The genes are TRBV5-1 and TRBJ1-4, with TRBD1 matching over 8 bases. J gave up 8 bases and V 4 bases, and 13 bases lay outside the gene matches. The V gene's germline CDR1 is SGHRS and CDR2 YFSETQ. The CDR3 sequence is 16 residues long. In DNA, the CDR3 is TGCGCCAGCAGCGTGGAGGTGGGACAGGCGAGAGAAAAACTGTTTTTT. Protein product: CASSVEVGQAREKLFF.

The chain has TRBV11-3 and TRBJ2-5, with 8 bases identical to TRBD2. The CDR3 is 15 residues long. Germline CDR1 and CDR2: SGHNT and YENEEA. Trimming took 3 bases from V and 5 from J; bases not matched to a gene: 8. CDR3 coding DNA: TGTGCCAGCAGCTTCGGGGGTTCGGGAGGGGAGACCCAGTACTTC. Translating it yields CASSFGGSGGETQYF.

V usage is TRBV27 and J usage is TRBJ1-2; TRBD1 matches at 9 bases. This CDR3 region has 14 residues. Per germline, CDR1 MNHEY and CDR2 SMNVEV (reference sequence). After removal of 5 bases from V and 8 bases from J, the junction contained 9 bases not matched to a gene. In DNA form, the CDR3 reads TGTGCCAGCAGTACGACAGGGGGGCCGTACGGCTACACCTTC. Translating gives CASSTTGGPYGYTF.

This sequence joins TRBV11-2 and TRBJ1-1; D perhaps matches TRBD1 (5 bases). V lost 5 bases and J lost 8, with 21 bases in between. This CDR3 region has 15 residues. Germline values: CDR1 SGHAT, CDR2 FQNNGV. The CDR3 sequence is CASSHPHQGSVEAFF. For the CDR3, the DNA is TGTGCCAGCAGCCACCCGCACCAGGGCTCAGTGGAAGCTTTCTTT.

In this sample, this clone turned up a few times. This chain joins TRBV7-2 and TRBJ1-4; a possible D gene is TRBD1 (5 bases). This CDR3 has 15 amino acids. CDR1 is SGHTA and CDR2 is FQGNSA in the germline V gene. V gave up 5 bases and J gave up 5 bases, with 15 bases separating them. The CDR3: CASSLQGVENEKLFF. CDR3 in DNA: TGTGCCAGCAGCCTCCAGGGCGTAGAGAATGAAAAACTGTTTTTT.

V is TRBV14 and J is TRBJ1-1, with D perhaps TRBD1 (5 bases). The CDR3 sequence is 15 residues long. Trimming removed 0 bases at V and 1 base at J, with 9 bases between. Germline V CDR1 and CDR2: SGHDN, FVKESK. CDR3 sequence reads: CASSQDGQPNTEAFF. The CDR3 coding sequence is TGTGCCAGCAGCCAAGACGGACAACCGAACACTGAAGCTTTCTTT.

This chain uses TRBV23-1 with TRBJ1-1, with 7 bases identical to TRBD1. TRBV23-1 is flagged as an ORF with uncertain function. V shed 10 bases, J shed 5 bases, and the junction held 7 bases outside the gene matches. The CDR3 is 12 amino acids. The CDR3 DNA reads TGCGCCATTTCGACAGGGAAAACTGAAGCTTTCTTT. This codes for CAISTGKTEAFF.

This clone was counted a single time. The V call is TRBV5-4, the J call TRBJ2-3, with 14 bases that match TRBD2. This CDR3 contains 18 residues. The V gene end was trimmed by 2 bases and the J gene end by 1 base; junction bases not matched to a gene: 6. Germline V lookup: CDR1 SGHNT, CDR2 YYREEE (reference sequence). The chain's CDR3 is CASSLKTSGGVGTDTQYF. The CDR3 bases are TGTGCCAGCAGCTTAAAGACTAGCGGGGGGGTCGGCACAGATACGCAGTATTTT.

In its sample, this clone was seen once. This chain links TRBV6-5 with TRBJ1-1; 8 positions match TRBD1. Losses at the gene ends were 7 bases for V and 3 bases for J; bases not matched to a gene: 7. In germline, CDR1 is MNHEY, CDR2 SVGAGI. The CDR3 is made up of 14 amino acids. The CDR3 loop reads CASIPDRGYTEAFF. The DNA for the CDR3 is TGTGCCAGCATTCCTGACAGGGGTTACACTGAAGCTTTCTTT.

V and J are TRBV4-1 and TRBJ2-5; D unclear. The CDR3 has 14 residues. Deletions cut 4 bases from V and 5 bases from J, with 14 bases between. Germline V lookup: CDR1 MGHRA, CDR2 YSYEKL. This chain's CDR3 is CASSPSNEVETQYF. CDR3 in DNA: TGCGCCAGCAGCCCTTCGAATGAGGTGGAGACCCAGTACTTC.

The chain carries TRBV4-2 and TRBJ2-2, with D possibly TRBD1 on 8 matching bases. Between the trimmed V and J ends, which lost 1 base and 4 bases, there was a span of 16 bases. Germline CDR1 and CDR2: LGHNA and YNFKEQ. This CDR3 spans 17 amino acids. CDR3 sequence: CASSQVGQGGSTGELFF. The DNA of the CDR3 is TGTGCCAGCAGCCAAGTCGGACAGGGAGGGAGCACCGGGGAGCTGTTTTTT.

J is TRBJ2-3 and V is TRBV11-2, with D possibly being TRBD1 (6 bases). Looked up from germline, CDR1 is SGHAT and CDR2 is FQNNGV. CDR3 length equals 15 residues. V gave up 3 bases and J gave up 4 bases, with 14 bases separating them. CDR3 coding DNA: TGTGCCAGCAGCTTTGGGACAAATTCACCAGATACGCAGTATTTT. Protein sequence: CASSFGTNSPDTQYF. Filled out from reference TRBV11-2 and TRBJ2-3, the complete variable domain reads EAGVAQSPRYKIIEKRQSVAFWCNPISGHATLYWYQQILGQGPKLLIQFQNNGVVDDSQLPKDRFSAERLKGVDSTLKIQPAKLEDSAVYLCASSFGTNSPDTQYFGPGTRLTVL.